These 21 T cell receptor beta chains were sequenced from one sample in a study of a mutant IDH1 vaccine in newly diagnosed glioma. Sample time point: week 35, safety follow-up. Every single dose of the vaccine, 300 ug of mutant IDH1 20-mer peptide, came with topical imiquimod. Repertoires were generated with immunoSEQ multiplex PCR, while TCRdb's copy carries only in-frame clones and drops some. The sample yields 50,000 to 70,000 clones, about 85% seen once. These TCRs' antigens remain unknown. The sample here was PBMCs, taken from a glioma patient whose treatment included an IDH1 peptide vaccine. These receptors originate from a man under 40 with glioma.

The rearrangement joins TRBV7-9 to TRBJ2-2; 9 nucleotides match TRBD1. The germline V gene encodes CDR1 SEHNR and CDR2 FQNEAQ (reference sequence). The V gene end was trimmed by 5 bases and the J gene end by 2 bases; junction bases not matched to a gene: 9. This CDR3 spans 17 amino acids. The CDR3 protein is CASSRSGTGRNTGELFF. CDR3 coding DNA: TGTGCCAGCAGCCGATCCGGGACAGGGCGAAACACCGGGGAGCTGTTTTTT.

This sequence joins TRBV6-1 and TRBJ2-3; perhaps TRBD2 as D (6 bases). CDR3 length equals 12 residues. Germline CDR1 and CDR2: MNHNS and SASEGT. V lost 7 bases and J lost 3, with 8 bases in between. The CDR3 bases are TGTGCCAGCACGGGGGTTACAGATACGCAGTATTTT. It codes for CASTGVTDTQYF.

This clone was counted once. The V gene is TRBV2, the J gene TRBJ1-5; D unresolved. Trimming removed 4 bases from V and 6 bases from J, with 13 bases in between. The CDR3 runs to 14 residues. The germline V gene has CDR1 SNHLY and CDR2 FYNNEI. The CDR3 sequence: CASSGFSLAQPQHF. CDR3 DNA sequence: TGTGCCAGCAGTGGATTCAGTCTGGCTCAGCCCCAGCATTTT.

The rearrangement uses TRBV27 and TRBJ1-5; D may be TRBD1 (6 bases). Trimming pared 5 bases from V and 6 bases from J, leaving 17 bases between. The CDR3 contains 15 residues. The V gene's germline CDR1 is MNHEY and CDR2 SMNVEV (reference sequence). CDR3 DNA sequence: TGTGCCAGCAGTCTACAGGGCGTGTCGGGTCAGCCCCAGCATTTT. It codes for CASSLQGVSGQPQHF.

The gene calls are TRBV7-9 and TRBJ2-7, with 8 bases aligning to TRBD1. CDR1 is SEHNR and CDR2 is FQNEAQ in the germline V gene (reference sequence). Trimming cost V 4 bases and J 4 bases; bases outside gene matches: 21. The CDR3 extends over 19 amino acids. The CDR3 sequence is CASSSRIDKHRGSRYEQYF. Written as DNA, the CDR3 is TGTGCCAGCAGCTCCCGTATCGACAAACACAGGGGGTCTCGTTACGAGCAGTACTTC.

This chain joins TRBV19 and TRBJ2-1; no reliable D call. V lost 6 bases and J lost 3, with 9 bases in between. The CDR3 is 13 residues long. CDR1 is LNHDA, CDR2 SQIVND, per germline (reference sequence). The CDR3 DNA sequence: TGTGCCAGTAGCCCCCCTAGCTACAATGAGCAGTTCTTC. Translated: CASSPPSYNEQFF.

The chain employs TRBV11-3 and TRBJ2-5; D is possibly TRBD1 or TRBD2 (5 bases each). The CDR3 runs to 14 residues. Deletions cut 5 bases from V and 3 bases from J, with 13 bases between. Germline values: CDR1 SGHNT, CDR2 YENEEA. CDR3 nucleotide sequence: TGTGCCAGCAGCAAACACCGGGACGAAGAGACCCAGTACTTC. Its protein is CASSKHRDEETQYF.

CDR3 coding DNA: TGTGCCAGCAGCCCACCCCAGCGGCATCAGCCCCAGCATTTT. Its protein product is CASSPPQRHQPQHF. The rearrangement links TRBV28 to TRBJ1-5; D gene ambiguous. This CDR3 spans 14 amino acids. Germline values: CDR1 MDHEN, CDR2 SYDVKM. V was shortened by 6 bases and J by 5 bases, with 14 bases between the two germline ends.

The chain links TRBV19 to TRBJ2-7; D remains unclear. The germline V and J ends were trimmed by 2 bases and 3 bases, with 14 bases remaining between them. The CDR3 has 15 amino acids. The germline gives CDR1 LNHDA, CDR2 SQIVND (reference sequence). CDR3 nucleotides: TGTGCCAGTAGTATACAGCCGGGCGCAATCTACGAGCAGTACTTC. Its translation: CASSIQPGAIYEQYF.

The CDR3 nucleotides are TGTGCCAGCAGCTTTTATCTCGGGACAGGGCATGAGCAGTTCTTC. Translating gives CASSFYLGTGHEQFF. This chain joins TRBV7-9 and TRBJ2-1; TRBD1 matches at 9 bases. Looked up from germline, CDR1 is SEHNR and CDR2 is FQNEAQ (reference sequence). The CDR3 is made up of 15 amino acids. With 3 bases clipped from V and 8 bases from J, the junction kept 8 bases outside the gene matches. Full variable domain (missing parts from reference TRBV7-9 and TRBJ2-1): DTGVSQNPRHKITKRGQNVTFRCDPISEHNRLYWYRQTLGQGPEFLTYFQNEAQLEKSRLLSDRFSAERPKGSFSTLEIQRTEQGDSAMYLCASSFYLGTGHEQFFGPGTRLTVL.

This clone has only a few counts. V gene TRBV2 combines with J gene TRBJ1-6, with TRBD1 as a possible D gene (6 bases). The CDR3 sequence is 15 residues long. Germline V gene lookup returns CDR1 SNHLY and CDR2 FYNNEI. Between the trimmed V and J ends, which lost 6 bases and 9 bases, there was a span of 18 bases. DNA of the CDR3: TGTGCCAGCAGAAGCATTGCAGGGGATGTTTCACCCCTCCACTTT. Translated: CASRSIAGDVSPLHF.

The V gene is TRBV5-6, the J gene TRBJ1-6; D ambiguous. The germline gives CDR1 SGHDT, CDR2 YYEEEE. The CDR3 runs 15 residues. Trimming left V 5 bases short and J 4 bases short, with 13 bases between. The CDR3 loop is CASSSNLGYNSPLHF. As DNA, the CDR3 is TGTGCCAGCAGTTCTAACTTGGGTTATAATTCACCCCTCCACTTT. Combining the CDR3 with reference TRBV5-6 and TRBJ1-6 gives the whole variable domain DAGVTQSPTHLIKTRGQQVTLRCSPKSGHDTVSWYQQALGQGPQFIFQYYEEEERQRGNFPDRFSGHQFPNYSSELNVNALLLGDSALYLCASSSNLGYNSPLHFGNGTRLTVT.

The V call is TRBV5-1, the J call TRBJ2-5; D perhaps matches TRBD2 (5 bases). Deletions cut 0 bases from V and 0 bases from J, with 9 bases between. CDR1 SGHRS and CDR2 YFSETQ come from the germline V gene. The CDR3 loop spans 15 amino acids. This CDR3 reads CASSLVPGYQETQYF. The CDR3 DNA sequence: TGCGCCAGCAGCTTGGTTCCGGGGTACCAAGAGACCCAGTACTTC.

The chain is built from TRBV19 and TRBJ1-4; D perhaps matches TRBD1 (6 bases). In germline, CDR1 is LNHDA, CDR2 SQIVND (reference sequence). The CDR3 is 14 residues long. The V and J ends lost 3 bases and 7 bases respectively, with 12 bases between them. Here the CDR3 reads CASSIQGYGEKLFF. CDR3 DNA sequence: TGTGCCAGTAGTATCCAGGGGTACGGTGAAAAACTGTTTTTT.

This clone was counted only a few times. The chain carries TRBV6-1 and TRBJ1-5; possible D gene TRBD1, 6 bases. CDR3 length equals 14 residues. Germline V gene data show CDR1 as MNHNS and CDR2 as SASEGT. The V end was cut by 4 bases, the J end by 3 bases, with 10 bases between. The CDR3 region is CASSVTGYNQPQHF. DNA for the CDR3: TGTGCCAGCAGTGTTACAGGGTACAATCAGCCCCAGCATTTT.

The rearrangement joins TRBV27 to TRBJ2-3; TRBD2 matches at 8 bases. CDR3 size: 16 residues. The V gene end was trimmed by 0 bases and the J gene end by 2 bases; junction bases not matched to a gene: 4. CDR1 MNHEY and CDR2 SMNVEV come from the germline V gene (reference sequence). This CDR3 reads CASSLSHGGATDTQYF. CDR3 DNA sequence: TGTGCCAGCAGTTTATCCCACGGGGGGGCCACAGATACGCAGTATTTT.

The CDR3, as DNA: TGCAGCGGTGGTCAAGAGACCCAGTACTTC. It codes for CSGGQETQYF. V and J are TRBV29-1 and TRBJ2-5, with D unclear. The germline CDR1 and CDR2 sequences are SQVTM and ANQGSEA. The CDR3 runs to 10 residues. V dropped 7 bases and J dropped 2 bases, with 5 bases sitting between them.

V gene TRBV5-1 combines with J gene TRBJ2-1; 9 bases agree with TRBD2. V was clipped by 4 bases and J by 2 bases; unmatched bases: 7. The CDR3 spans 16 residues. Germline lookup yields CDR1 SGHRS and CDR2 YFSETQ. CDR3 residues: CASSDPVAGAYNEQFF. CDR3 DNA: TGCGCCAGCAGCGATCCCGTAGCGGGAGCCTACAATGAGCAGTTCTTC.

The chain recombines TRBV5-4 with TRBJ2-7; 8 nucleotides line up with TRBD1. The CDR3 contains 13 residues. CDR1 is SGHNT, CDR2 YYREEE, per germline (reference sequence). V was pared by 4 bases and J by 3 bases, with 3 bases of the junction left unmatched. This CDR3 is CASSHGQGYEQYF. The CDR3 DNA follows: TGTGCCAGCAGCCATGGACAGGGCTACGAGCAGTACTTC.

In its sample, this clone was seen once. The gene calls are TRBV6-1 and TRBJ2-1; 7 positions match TRBD2. V lost 0 bases, J lost 1 base, and 3 bases stayed unmatched. Germline V CDR1 and CDR2: MNHNS, SASEGT. The CDR3 is made up of 16 amino acids. CDR3 bases: TGTGCCAGCAGTGAAGCGCAGCGGGGTTCCTACAATGAGCAGTTCTTC. It specifies CASSEAQRGSYNEQFF.

This clone was seen more than once but under ten times. The chain links TRBV5-1 to TRBJ1-2; 7 nucleotides match TRBD1. Germline lookup yields CDR1 SGHRS and CDR2 YFSETQ. CDR3 length: 17 amino acids. J gave up 4 bases and V 1 base, and 13 bases lay outside the gene matches. CDR3 in DNA: TGCGCCAGCAGCTTGATGGGACAGCCTGGGGGAGCCTATGGCTACACCTTC. It is translated as CASSLMGQPGGAYGYTF. The full variable domain, in which reference TRBV5-1 and TRBJ1-2 provide the parts outside the CDR3, is KAGVTQTPRYLIKTRGQQVTLSCSPISGHRSVSWYQQTPGQGLQFLFEYFSETQRNKGNFPGRFSGRQFSNSRSEMNVSTLELGDSALYLCASSLMGQPGGAYGYTFGSGTRLTVV.